These 8 T cell receptor beta chains were sequenced from one sample in a study of cytomegalovirus exposure and HLA in healthy donors. This table comes from immunoSEQ multiplex PCR, and its TCRdb copy is limited to in-frame clones, with some not included. The data hold some 110,000 clones, with around 88% observed a single time. The sample taken for sequencing was PBMCs. The receptors here all came from a man between 18 and 29 years old in good health and CMV-seronegative.

The J gene is TRBJ1-1, the V gene TRBV7-9; unclear D gene. V shed 5 bases and J shed 10 bases, with 11 bases lying between them. This CDR3 comprises 11 residues. Germline loops: CDR1 SEHNR, CDR2 FQNEAQ (reference sequence). In nucleotides, the CDR3 is TGTGCCAGCAGCCCCCGAGATGGAGCTTTCTTT. Translation: CASSPRDGAFF.

The chain links TRBV11-3 to TRBJ2-7; D may be TRBD2 (6 bases). There are 12 residues in the CDR3. Germline V gene sequence: CDR1 SGHNT, CDR2 YENEEA. Trimming stripped 5 bases from V and 2 bases from J, with 7 bases between. CDR3 bases: TGTGCCAGCAGCCCGGGAGCCTACGAGCAGTACTTC. Translated, it gives CASSPGAYEQYF.

This chain uses TRBV4-1 with TRBJ2-3, with 10 bases lining up with TRBD2. V lost 1 base and J lost 5; bases outside the gene matches: 9. The germline V gene has CDR1 MGHRA and CDR2 YSYEKL. The CDR3 is made up of 17 amino acids. The CDR3 reads CASSQAQAGGPRDTQYF. The CDR3 DNA follows: TGCGCCAGCAGCCAAGCGCAAGCGGGAGGGCCACGAGATACGCAGTATTTT.

This chain connects TRBV7-8 to TRBJ2-1; the match to TRBD2 covers 11 bases. The CDR3 extends over 16 amino acids. Germline V gives CDR1 SGHVS, CDR2 FQNEAQ. Trimming took 1 base from V and 8 from J; bases not matched to a gene: 7. CDR3 nucleotides: TGTGCCAGCAGCTTAGAGCTATCTAGCGGGAGGTATGAGCAGTTCTTC. Translating it yields CASSLELSSGRYEQFF.

The chain has TRBV21-1 and TRBJ1-5; the table's D call of TRBD1 was not tested on the DNA. TRBV21-1 is a recognized pseudogene. The CDR3 covers 16 residues. For the CDR3, the DNA is TGTGCCAGCAGCGATGTAGACAGGGCCCGCAATCAGCCCCAGCATTTT. Translated: CASSDVDRARNQPQHF.

J is TRBJ1-4 and V is TRBV6-5, with D possibly TRBD1 on 6 matching bases. The CDR3 length is 14 residues. The germline gives CDR1 MNHEY, CDR2 SVGAGI. V lost 6 bases and J lost 5, with 13 bases in between. This chain's CDR3 is CASRSGQRNEKLFF. CDR3 in DNA: TGTGCCAGCAGATCGGGACAAAGAAATGAAAAACTGTTTTTT.

This chain uses TRBV5-1 with TRBJ2-7; 9 bases line up with TRBD2. Germline CDR1 SGHRS, CDR2 YFSETQ. After removal of 0 bases from V and 7 bases from J, the junction contained 8 bases not matched to a gene. The CDR3 has 15 amino acids. The CDR3 nucleotides read TGCGCCAGCAGCTTGGACCGCGGGAGGGCCATGGAGCAGTACTTC. It specifies CASSLDRGRAMEQYF.

V and J are TRBV4-1 and TRBJ2-7; 7 nucleotides agree with TRBD2. The CDR3 runs 12 residues. Germline values: CDR1 MGHRA, CDR2 YSYEKL. J was trimmed by 7 bases and V by 1 base; bases with no gene match: 1. The CDR3 DNA follows: TGCGCCAGCAGCCAAGGGGAGGGGGAGCAGTACTTC. Its translation: CASSQGEGEQYF.